The clone carrying this T cell receptor (beta chain) has more than one count but fewer than ten. The antigen is undetermined. Germline assignment: CDR1 GTSNPN and CDR2 SVGIG (reference sequence). With 2 bases removed from V and 10 bases from J, the gap between germline ends came to 18 bases. CDR3 length equals 14 residues. The data were obtained in a study of shared clonotypes between healthy human individuals. The overall study: The plates for each donor numbered three CD4 naive, three CD4 memory, two CD8 naive and one CD8 memory. The study's findings and limits: Read depth was anticipated to influence clonotype sharing among donors. Across a handful of donors, naive CD4 shared approximately 4.5%, naive CD8 less than 4%, memory CD4 roughly 2.1%, memory CD8 approximately 0.4%.

Libraries were prepared by immunoSEQ multiplex PCR; TCRdb keeps only in-frame clonotypes and omits some of them. The sample contains hundreds of thousands of clones, roughly 72% of which appear only once. Material for sequencing was memory CD4+ T cells sorted from blood. Subset reported: CD45RA-negative fraction. The gene calls are TRBV30 and TRBJ1-5, with D maybe TRBD1 (6 bases). This sequence was found in a woman in her thirties in good health. CDR3 sequence (DNA): TGTGCCTGGAGTACTCCGAGGGACATGGTCCCCCAGCATTTT. Translation gives CAWSTPRDMVPQHF.